Each of the 9 T cell receptor beta chains below was sequenced from the same sample in a study of control samples from healthy donors and cancer patients (dated by TCRdb to 2020 to 2021). Receptor libraries were prepared by the immunoSEQ multiplex PCR assay. TCRdb obtained this table from immuneACCESS and retained in-frame rearrangements with V and J assigned. These tables miss some clones; where compared with another copy, unresolved V genes account for less than half of the shortfall, and the remainder is unexplained. This sample comprises roughly 30,000 clones, 70% to 90% of them detected only once. The ten top clones hold about 3.8% of the sample. The sequenced material came from formalin-fixed, paraffin-embedded tissue. The receptor set was obtained from a female donor with melanoma.

The chain links TRBV7-9 to TRBJ2-7, with 15 bases lining up with TRBD2. The CDR3 spans 18 residues. CDR1 is SEHNR, CDR2 FQNEAQ, per germline (reference sequence). Trimming took 8 bases from V and 0 from J; bases not matched to a gene: 11. CDR3 protein: CASRPWGLAGGSSYEQYF. The CDR3, as DNA: TGTGCCAGCCGCCCCTGGGGACTAGCGGGAGGAAGCTCCTACGAGCAGTACTTC.

This chain uses TRBV7-8 with TRBJ2-7; D call uncertain. The length of the CDR3 is 14 residues. Germline V gene data show CDR1 as SGHVS and CDR2 as FQNEAQ. The V and J ends lost 5 bases and 1 base respectively, with 12 bases between them. The CDR3 DNA reads TGTGCCAGCAGCCCCCAGTTGGGGTCCTACGAGCAGTACTTC. This codes for CASSPQLGSYEQYF.

Here the CDR3 reads CASSMIEGEQYF. The CDR3 DNA follows: TGCGCCAGTTCGATGATAGAGGGCGAGCAGTACTTC. The rearrangement uses TRBV5-1 and TRBJ2-7; tentative D call: TRBD2 (5 bases). This CDR3 region has 12 residues. The V end lost 8 bases, the J end lost 6 bases, and 15 bases lay between the germline ends. Germline assignment: CDR1 SGHRS and CDR2 YFSETQ.

The DNA for the CDR3 is TGTGCCATCAGTGAGTCGGGACTAGCGGTAAAAGAGACCCAGTACTTC. Translation gives CAISESGLAVKETQYF. This chain joins TRBV10-3 and TRBJ2-5, with 11 positions matching TRBD2. Germline V gene data show CDR1 as ENHRY and CDR2 as SYGVKD. With 0 bases clipped from V and 3 bases from J, the junction kept 3 bases outside the gene matches. This CDR3 contains 16 residues.

This chain connects TRBV18 to TRBJ2-6, with 9 bases lining up with TRBD2. With V trimmed by 0 bases and J by 2 bases, 5 bases remained unmatched. Germline values: CDR1 KGHSH, CDR2 LQKENI. The CDR3 has 18 amino acids. The CDR3 sequence is CASSPPGLANPGANVLTF. The CDR3 DNA sequence: TGTGCCAGCTCACCACCCGGACTAGCGAACCCTGGGGCCAACGTCCTGACTTTC.

The V and J genes are TRBV6-5 and TRBJ1-2, with 8 bases identical to TRBD1. This CDR3 contains 14 residues. V was pared by 7 bases and J by 4 bases, with 8 bases of the junction left unmatched. Germline V gene lookup returns CDR1 MNHEY and CDR2 SVGAGI. This CDR3 reads CASNDDRGFYGYTF. The CDR3 bases are TGTGCCAGCAACGACGACAGGGGCTTCTATGGCTACACCTTC.

The chain is built from TRBV11-3 and TRBJ2-3, with D perhaps being TRBD1 or TRBD2 (5 bases each). The V end was cut by 5 bases, the J end by 5 bases, with 11 bases between. CDR1 and CDR2 from the germline V gene are SGHNT and YENEEA. The CDR3 is 13 residues long. CDR3 DNA sequence: TGTGCCAGCAGCCATCGGGGCATAGATACGCAGTATTTT. Protein sequence: CASSHRGIDTQYF. Based on the CDR3 plus reference TRBV11-3 and TRBJ2-3, the full variable domain is EAGVVQSPRYKIIEKKQPVAFWCNPISGHNTLYWYLQNLGQGPELLIRYENEEAVDDSQLPKDRFSAERLKGVDSTLKIQPAELGDSAVYLCASSHRGIDTQYFGPGTRLTVL.

The chain combines TRBV14 with TRBJ1-4, with D possibly being TRBD1 (5 bases). Germline-derived CDR1 and CDR2 are SGHDN and FVKESK. Trimming cost V 3 bases and J 5 bases, with 13 bases left between them. The CDR3 contains 15 residues. The CDR3, as DNA: TGTGCCAGCAGCCATTTACAGGATTCGAATGAAAAACTGTTTTTT. The encoded protein is CASSHLQDSNEKLFF.

This chain joins TRBV19 and TRBJ1-3, with D unresolved. Between the trimmed V and J ends, which lost 3 bases and 4 bases, there was a span of 10 bases. The CDR3 is made up of 14 amino acids. CDR1 LNHDA and CDR2 SQIVND come from the germline V gene (reference sequence). The DNA for the CDR3 is TGTGCCAGTAGTATGGAAACGCACGGAAACACCATATATTTT. Amino acid sequence: CASSMETHGNTIYF.